The 9 T cell receptor beta chains presented below share a single source sample, sequenced in a study of Graves' ophthalmopathy and Graves' hyperthyroidism (dated by TCRdb to the late 2010s). Sequencing took place on an Illumina HiSeq 2000. For repertoire sequencing, TCR beta CDR3 regions were amplified from RNA transcripts. A first-round RT-PCR used HTBI primers with the Qiagen OneStep RT-PCR kit, followed by a second-round multiplex PCR, size selection and purification. The public reads were run again by TCRdb, first through fastp at Q25 and then through MiXCR, and only productive beta chains were kept. Rows are unified per CDR3 protein, each entry keeping the most common DNA and genes. This sample lists about 700,000 distinct CDR3 sequences; 35% to 50% were detected once. 44% of the sample is in the top ten clones. The sequenced material came from peripheral blood. Receptors were obtained from an adult man with Graves' ophthalmopathy.

J is TRBJ1-6 and V is TRBV19, with 7 positions matching TRBD1. After removal of 9 bases from V and 9 bases from J, the junction contained 8 bases not matched to a gene. The CDR3 loop spans 13 amino acids. Germline V gene lookup returns CDR1 LNHDA and CDR2 SQIVND (reference sequence). CDR3 coding DNA: TGTGCCAGAGGAACAGGGGTTCTTTCACCCCTCCACTTT. It codes for CARGTGVLSPLHF.

The V call is TRBV7-8, the J call TRBJ1-5; D is unclear. V was pared by 2 bases and J by 5 bases, with 13 bases between. The CDR3 runs 15 residues. The V gene's germline CDR1 is SGHVS and CDR2 FQNEAQ. The CDR3 nucleotides are TGTGCCAGCAGCTTAATTGACGGAAAGTATCAGCCCCAGCATTTT. Translation gives CASSLIDGKYQPQHF.

This clonotype was recorded only once. The V gene is TRBV2, the J gene TRBJ1-2; weak D call: TRBD1 (6 bases). The CDR3 is 14 residues long. V was shortened by 4 bases and J by 8 bases, with 17 bases between the two germline ends. Per germline, CDR1 SNHLY and CDR2 FYNNEI. CDR3 sequence: CASSARDQGKGYTF. The CDR3 DNA reads TGTGCCAGCAGTGCTAGAGACCAGGGGAAAGGCTACACCTTC. The full variable domain, with the rest looked up from reference TRBV2 and TRBJ1-2, is EPEVTQTPSHQVTQMGQEVILRCVPISNHLYFYWYRQILGQKVEFLVSFYNNEISEKSEIFDDQFSVERPDGSNFTLKIRSTKLEDSAMYFCASSARDQGKGYTFGSGTRLTVV.

A word on this clonotype: This may arise from a read error, as a much more abundant clone is one base away. The V call is TRBV6-5, the J call TRBJ2-7; TRBD2 aligns across 7 bases. The length of the CDR3 is 14 residues. Per germline, CDR1 MNHEY and CDR2 SVGAGI. CDR3: CAISPGGRSGERYF. CDR3 DNA: TGTGCCATCAGTCCCGGCGGGAGATCCGGCGAGCGGTACTTC.

This clonotype was observed a single time. The rearrangement joins TRBV13 to TRBJ2-5, with D possibly matching TRBD2 (5 bases). Germline loops: CDR1 PRHDT, CDR2 FYEKMQ (reference sequence). Trimming removed 5 bases from V and 2 bases from J, with 15 bases in between. CDR3 length equals 15 residues. The CDR3 sequence is CASSLPDSPQETQYF. CDR3 coding DNA: TGTGCCAGCAGCCTCCCGGACTCGCCACAAGAGACCCAGTACTTC.

There are a few counts of this clonotype. At one end the junction does not follow the germline gene, possibly because of a read error. The gene calls are TRBV29-1 and TRBJ2-3; no definite D call. CDR1 and CDR2 (germline): SQVTM, ANQGSEA. The CDR3 is made up of 11 amino acids. The chain's CDR3 is CSAEQADTQYF. CDR3 bases: TGCAGCGCTGAACAAGCGGATACGCAGTATTTT.

Details on this clonotype: One end of the junction is discordant with germline, which a read error may explain. For the CDR3, the DNA is TGTGCCAGCAGTCCCGGGGGGGCACGCGGCTACACCTTC. This gives the protein CASSPGGARGYTF. V gene TRBV10-3 combines with J gene TRBJ1-2, with D perhaps matching TRBD1 (6 bases). The CDR3 is 13 residues long. Germline CDR1 reads ENHRY; CDR2 reads SYGVKD.

The chain employs TRBV20-1 and TRBJ2-5, with 7 bases aligning to TRBD2. Trimming cost V 0 bases and J 6 bases; bases outside gene matches: 22. The CDR3 length is 19 residues. Germline CDR1 is DFQATT and CDR2 is SNEGSKA (reference sequence). The CDR3 protein is CSARDPGSRLARSWKTQYF. DNA for the CDR3: TGCAGTGCTAGAGATCCAGGATCAAGACTAGCTAGGAGCTGGAAGACCCAGTACTTC.

This rearrangement joins TRBV7-9 to TRBJ2-7; 8 nucleotides agree with TRBD1. Germline trimming cut 9 bases from V and 2 bases from J; bases unmatched to any gene: 9. The CDR3 covers 14 residues. CDR1 SEHNR and CDR2 FQNEAQ come from the germline V gene (reference sequence). The CDR3 DNA follows: TGTGCCAGTCAACTCATGACAGGGGCCTACGAGCAGTACTTC. Protein sequence: CASQLMTGAYEQYF.